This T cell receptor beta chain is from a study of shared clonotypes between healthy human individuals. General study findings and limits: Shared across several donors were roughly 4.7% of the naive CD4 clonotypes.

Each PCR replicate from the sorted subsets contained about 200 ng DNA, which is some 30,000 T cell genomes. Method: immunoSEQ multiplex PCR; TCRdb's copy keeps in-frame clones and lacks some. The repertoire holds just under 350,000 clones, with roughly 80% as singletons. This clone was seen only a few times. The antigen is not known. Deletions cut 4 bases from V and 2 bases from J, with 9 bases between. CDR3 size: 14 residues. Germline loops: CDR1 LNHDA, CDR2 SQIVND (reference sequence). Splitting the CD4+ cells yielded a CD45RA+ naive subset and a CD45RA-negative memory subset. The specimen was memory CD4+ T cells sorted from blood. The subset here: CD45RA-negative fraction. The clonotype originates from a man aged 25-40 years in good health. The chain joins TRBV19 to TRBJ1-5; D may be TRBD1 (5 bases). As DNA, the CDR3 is TGTGCCAGTAGTAATAGGGGCCGCAATCAGCCCCAGCATTTT. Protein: CASSNRGRNQPQHF.